Each of the 10 T cell receptor beta chains below was sequenced from the same sample in a study of cytomegalovirus exposure and HLA in healthy donors. With 60 Vbeta and 13 Jbeta primers, the PCR was carried out. Here immunoSEQ multiplex PCR was the method, and the copy in TCRdb shows in-frame clones only, minus some. The sample lists 60,000 to 65,000 clones; around 87% were seen once. What was sequenced was PBMCs. All receptors derive from a man aged 18 to 35 in good health and CMV-seronegative.

This chain links TRBV5-4 with TRBJ2-3, with TRBD2 identical over 10 bases. The CDR3 totals 16 residues. The junction had 9 bases not matched to a gene; V was cut back by 3 bases and J by 5 bases. Germline-derived CDR1 and CDR2 are SGHNT and YYREEE (reference sequence). The CDR3, as DNA: TGTGCCAGCAGCTCCCCTCAGAGCGGGGGGGAAGATACGCAGTATTTT. It encodes CASSSPQSGGEDTQYF.

The chain has TRBV4-1 and TRBJ2-1, with D unresolved. From germline, CDR1 is MGHRA and CDR2 YSYEKL. CDR3 length: 15 amino acids. The V end was cut by 0 bases, the J end by 9 bases, with 15 bases between. The CDR3: CASSQDHGVWSEQFF. CDR3 coding DNA: TGCGCCAGCAGCCAAGATCATGGAGTGTGGAGTGAGCAGTTCTTC.

This chain uses TRBV27 with TRBJ1-1, with D maybe TRBD1 (6 bases). In germline, CDR1 is MNHEY, CDR2 SMNVEV (reference sequence). V was shortened by 5 bases and J by 3 bases, with 13 bases between the two germline ends. This CDR3 contains 14 residues. CDR3 amino acids: CASSERTEHTEAFF. The CDR3 DNA reads TGTGCCAGCAGTGAACGGACAGAACACACTGAAGCTTTCTTT.

This clone was counted between two and nine times. This chain joins TRBV5-1 and TRBJ2-5; D may be TRBD2 (6 bases). The CDR3 spans 15 residues. CDR1 is SGHRS, CDR2 YFSETQ, per germline. V was shortened by 0 bases and J by 5 bases, with 14 bases between the two germline ends. In DNA form, the CDR3 reads TGCGCCAGCAGCTTGGGGACTATTGGAAAGGAGACCCAGTACTTC. Translation: CASSLGTIGKETQYF.

V gene TRBV10-3 combines with J gene TRBJ2-5, with 9 bases identical to TRBD1. V was pared by 4 bases and J by 3 bases, with 9 bases of the junction left unmatched. Looked up from germline, CDR1 is ENHRY and CDR2 is SYGVKD. CDR3 length equals 16 residues. CDR3 nucleotides: TGTGCCATCAGTGCCACCATGGACAGGGGAAAAGAGACCCAGTACTTC. Translation gives CAISATMDRGKETQYF.

This clone has a single count. V and J are TRBV7-6 and TRBJ2-3; 9 bases line up with TRBD2. The germline V gene encodes CDR1 SGHVS and CDR2 FNYEAQ. The CDR3 consists of 15 residues. With 3 bases clipped from V and 3 bases from J, the junction kept 4 bases outside the gene matches. The CDR3 DNA reads as TGTGCCAGCAGCTTCGGCGGGGGGGGGACAGATACGCAGTATTTT. Its translation: CASSFGGGGTDTQYF.

This clone was observed a single time. The chain recombines TRBV5-1 with TRBJ1-1, with a weak D call TRBD1 (5 bases). Trimming stripped 4 bases from V and 1 base from J, with 8 bases between. The CDR3 runs 13 residues. CDR1 is SGHRS and CDR2 is YFSETQ in the germline V gene. CDR3 in DNA: TGCGCCAGCAGCATCGGACAGAACACTGAAGCTTTCTTT. Translating it yields CASSIGQNTEAFF.

The CDR3 loop reads CASRDRGVQPQHF. The CDR3 DNA sequence: TGTGCCAGCAGGGACCGGGGGGTACAGCCCCAGCATTTT. The rearrangement uses TRBV2 and TRBJ1-5, with D perhaps TRBD1 (5 bases). Germline assignment: CDR1 SNHLY and CDR2 FYNNEI. CDR3 length equals 13 residues. Trimming took 6 bases from V and 7 from J, leaving 13 bases between them.

The rearrangement uses TRBV30 and TRBJ1-3; D unresolved. The CDR3 has 14 amino acids. Per the germline V gene, CDR1 is GTSNPN and CDR2 is SVGIG (reference sequence). The V gene lost 4 bases and the J gene lost 0 bases, with 10 bases spanning the gap. CDR3 sequence: CAWTHESSGNTIYF. CDR3 DNA: TGTGCCTGGACTCATGAGAGCTCTGGAAACACCATATATTTT.

The rearrangement joins TRBV2 to TRBJ2-2, with D tentatively TRBD1 (6 bases). Germline CDR1 is SNHLY and CDR2 is FYNNEI. V dropped 10 bases and J dropped 3 bases, with 15 bases sitting between them. CDR3 length: 14 amino acids. The CDR3 DNA reads TGTGCCATTCTAGGGGGTATGGACACCGGGGAGCTGTTTTTT. Amino acids: CAILGGMDTGELFF.